The 22 T cell receptor beta chains given below trace back to one sample, sequenced in a study of blood T cell repertoires in COVID-19. Profiling relied on immunoSEQ multiplex PCR, and the TCRdb table lists in-frame clones only, not all of them. The repertoire has 100,000 to 110,000 clones, about 91% of them found once; the top ten carry approximately 5.3%. The sample taken for sequencing was peripheral blood. The receptor set was obtained from a human donor in a cohort sampled during active COVID-19.

The rearrangement joins TRBV27 to TRBJ1-2; D uncertain. The CDR3 covers 11 residues. Trimming pared 10 bases from V and 5 bases from J, leaving 11 bases between. The germline gives CDR1 MNHEY, CDR2 SMNVEV (reference sequence). For the CDR3, the DNA is TGTGCCATCCTCCGCGGGTATGGCTACACCTTC. Protein sequence: CAILRGYGYTF.

This clone was seen more than once but under ten times. V gene TRBV27 combines with J gene TRBJ2-5; 16 positions agree with TRBD2. Germline V lookup: CDR1 MNHEY, CDR2 SMNVEV (reference sequence). CDR3 size: 16 residues. Losses at the gene ends were 2 bases for V and 10 bases for J; bases not matched to a gene: 7. In DNA, the CDR3 is TGTGCCAGCAGTTTACTGGGACTAGCGGGAGGGGATGGCCAGTACTTC. This sequence encodes CASSLLGLAGGDGQYF.

The chain carries TRBV2 and TRBJ2-2; 10 bases agree with TRBD2. CDR1 and CDR2 (germline): SNHLY, FYNNEI. This CDR3 has 14 residues. The V segment lost 10 bases and the J segment 7 bases; nucleotides outside the gene matches: 9. Here the CDR3 reads CATYSSGRGGELFF. CDR3 bases: TGTGCCACCTATTCCAGCGGGAGGGGCGGGGAGCTGTTTTTT.

In its sample, this clone was seen a few times. J is TRBJ2-3 and V is TRBV25-1; D is unresolved. The CDR3 totals 13 residues. In germline, CDR1 is MGHDK, CDR2 SYGVNS. Trimming took 1 base from V and 6 from J, leaving 8 bases between them. This CDR3 reads CASSELVRDTQYF. CDR3 coding DNA: TGTGCCAGCAGTGAATTGGTCAGGGATACGCAGTATTTT.

A single count supports this clone. This sequence joins TRBV5-1 and TRBJ1-5; D unresolved. V gave up 5 bases and J gave up 1 base, with 10 bases separating them. Germline values: CDR1 SGHRS, CDR2 YFSETQ. CDR3 length equals 14 residues. CDR3 DNA: TGCGCCAGCAGTTCAGGAGGGAGCAATCAGCCCCAGCATTTT. It is translated as CASSSGGSNQPQHF.

The chain combines TRBV28 with TRBJ1-5, with 9 bases identical to TRBD1. V lost 5 bases, J lost 4 bases, and 6 bases stayed unmatched. CDR3 length equals 15 residues. Germline V gives CDR1 MDHEN, CDR2 SYDVKM. The CDR3, as DNA: TGTGCCAGCAGTCGGACAGGGGCGGGAAATCAGCCCCAGCATTTT. Translation: CASSRTGAGNQPQHF.

The chain links TRBV6-6 to TRBJ2-7, with 8 bases aligning to TRBD1. CDR1 and CDR2 (germline): MNHNY, SVGAGI (reference sequence). V lost 6 bases, J lost 4 bases, and 8 bases stayed unmatched. The CDR3 length is 14 residues. DNA of the CDR3: TGTGCCAGCAGAATAGGGACAGGAACATACGAGCAGTACTTC. It translates to CASRIGTGTYEQYF.

The rearrangement links TRBV29-1 to TRBJ1-4, with 8 bases aligning to TRBD1. Germline trimming cut 6 bases from V and 8 bases from J; bases unmatched to any gene: 8. This CDR3 has 13 amino acids. Germline V gene lookup returns CDR1 SQVTM and CDR2 ANQGSEA. CDR3 bases: TGCAGCGTCCGACAGGGGATCGACGAAAAACTGTTTTTT. Protein product: CSVRQGIDEKLFF.

This clone appeared a few times. The chain employs TRBV6-6 and TRBJ1-2; D unclear. Trimming pared 2 bases from V and 1 base from J, leaving 8 bases between. This CDR3 comprises 14 residues. Germline assignment: CDR1 MNHNY and CDR2 SVGAGI (reference sequence). The CDR3 bases are TGTGCCAGCAGTTACACCAAGCTTAACTATGGCTACACCTTC. Residues: CASSYTKLNYGYTF.

Here the CDR3 DNA reads TGCGCCAGCAATCGACAGGGGGCGGATACCGGGGAGCTGTTTTTT. Residues: CASNRQGADTGELFF. The chain recombines TRBV23-1 with TRBJ2-2; TRBD1 matches 10 bases. TRBV23-1 qualifies as an ORF whose function is uncertain. CDR3 size: 15 residues. The V gene end was trimmed by 7 bases and the J gene end by 5 bases; junction bases not matched to a gene: 7.

The rearrangement uses TRBV11-2 and TRBJ2-3; 7 positions match TRBD2. The CDR3 extends over 17 amino acids. Germline V lookup: CDR1 SGHAT, CDR2 FQNNGV. J lost 1 base, V lost 5 bases, and 12 bases had no gene match. The CDR3 DNA sequence: TGTGCCAGCAGCGTTAACGGGAGGAGGGGTGGCACAGATACGCAGTATTTT. Its protein product is CASSVNGRRGGTDTQYF.

This chain connects TRBV3-1 (or the pseudogene TRBV3-2) to TRBJ2-3, with TRBD1 identical over 9 bases. This CDR3 has 16 residues. CDR1 is LGHDT, CDR2 YNNKEL, per germline (reference sequence). The V segment lost 5 bases and the J segment 2 bases; nucleotides outside the gene matches: 8. CDR3 region: CASSTTGTGNTDTQYF. The CDR3 nucleotides are TGTGCCAGCAGCACGACCGGGACAGGGAACACAGATACGCAGTATTTT.

This chain connects TRBV7-2 to TRBJ2-7; D is unclear. V was cut by 1 base and J by 4 bases, with 11 bases left in between. This CDR3 region has 14 residues. Per the germline V gene, CDR1 is SGHTA and CDR2 is FQGNSA. The DNA of the CDR3 is TGTGCCAGCAGCTTAGACGAGTTCTGGTACGAGCAGTACTTC. It encodes CASSLDEFWYEQYF. Full variable domain (remainder filled in from reference TRBV7-2 and TRBJ2-7): GAGVSQSPSNKVTEKGKDVELRCDPISGHTALYWYRQSLGQGLEFLIYFQGNSAPDKSGLPSDRFSAERTGGSVSTLTIQRTQQEDSAVYLCASSLDEFWYEQYFGPGTRLTVT.

The chain couples TRBV5-1 to TRBJ1-1; TRBD1 matches 7 bases. The junction had 6 bases not matched to a gene; V was cut back by 4 bases and J by 0 bases. There are 15 residues in the CDR3. The germline V gene encodes CDR1 SGHRS and CDR2 YFSETQ. CDR3 coding DNA: TGCGCCAGCAGCGTCACGACAGGGTTGAACACTGAAGCTTTCTTT. Residues: CASSVTTGLNTEAFF.

The V and J genes are TRBV28 and TRBJ2-5; D is perhaps TRBD1 (5 bases). Trimming removed 2 bases from V and 5 bases from J, with 12 bases in between. From germline, CDR1 is MDHEN and CDR2 SYDVKM. The CDR3 is 14 amino acids. The CDR3 DNA reads as TGTGCCAGCAGTTTACGCAGGGTTGGGGAGACCCAGTACTTC. Its translation: CASSLRRVGETQYF.

This clone came up once. The chain employs TRBV5-1 and TRBJ2-3; 9 nucleotides match TRBD2. This CDR3 contains 16 residues. The trim removed 2 bases at V and 0 bases at J, leaving 4 bases unmatched. Looked up from germline, CDR1 is SGHRS and CDR2 is YFSETQ. The CDR3 region has the DNA TGCGCCAGCAGCTTACTAGCGGGCTCTAGCACAGATACGCAGTATTTT. Translating gives CASSLLAGSSTDTQYF. Full variable domain (missing parts from reference TRBV5-1 and TRBJ2-3): KAGVTQTPRYLIKTRGQQVTLSCSPISGHRSVSWYQQTPGQGLQFLFEYFSETQRNKGNFPGRFSGRQFSNSRSEMNVSTLELGDSALYLCASSLLAGSSTDTQYFGPGTRLTVL.

The chain recombines TRBV5-6 with TRBJ2-3, with D maybe TRBD1 (5 bases). The CDR3 loop spans 13 amino acids. Trimming removed 1 base at V and 5 bases at J, with 8 bases between. CDR1 is SGHDT, CDR2 YYEEEE, per germline. CDR3 amino acids: CASSLKGEDTQYF. The CDR3 region has the DNA TGTGCCAGCAGCTTGAAAGGGGAAGATACGCAGTATTTT.

The gene calls are TRBV7-9 and TRBJ2-3; 9 nucleotides match TRBD2. CDR3 length: 13 residues. The germline V gene encodes CDR1 SEHNR and CDR2 FQNEAQ (reference sequence). With 9 bases clipped from V and 0 bases from J, the junction kept 1 base outside the gene matches. The CDR3 protein is CASTSGSTDTQYF. DNA of the CDR3: TGTGCCAGTACTAGCGGGAGCACAGATACGCAGTATTTT.

The chain carries TRBV3-1 (or the pseudogene TRBV3-2) and TRBJ2-7, with TRBD2 matching 10 bases. Looked up from germline, CDR1 is LGHDT and CDR2 is YNNKEL (reference sequence). The V gene end was trimmed by 1 base and the J gene end by 2 bases; junction bases not matched to a gene: 2. The CDR3 consists of 15 residues. CDR3 coding DNA: TGTGCCAGCAGCCAAGTGAGCGGGAGGGCCTACGAGCAGTACTTC. It yields the protein CASSQVSGRAYEQYF.

The sample holds a few counts of this clone. This chain joins TRBV27 and TRBJ2-3; TRBD2 matches at 9 bases. Germline CDR1 reads MNHEY; CDR2 reads SMNVEV (reference sequence). There are 16 residues in the CDR3. V gave up 4 bases and J gave up 0 bases; unmatched junction bases: 5. For the CDR3, the DNA is TGTGCCAGCAGTTCCGTTAGCGGGAGAAGCACAGATACGCAGTATTTT. It specifies CASSSVSGRSTDTQYF.

This clone was found once. This chain connects TRBV19 to TRBJ1-1; 7 nucleotides align to TRBD1. V lost 8 bases to trimming and J lost 0 bases; unmatched junction nucleotides: 9. Germline assignment: CDR1 LNHDA and CDR2 SQIVND (reference sequence). This CDR3 region has 15 residues. CDR3: CASSLRQGMNTEAFF. The CDR3 coding sequence is TGTGCCAGTTCCCTCAGACAGGGAATGAACACTGAAGCTTTCTTT.

This clone appeared a few times. V and J are TRBV6-1 and TRBJ1-5; TRBD1 matches 7 bases. This CDR3 spans 15 amino acids. The ends lost 0 bases at V and 4 bases at J; junction bases unmatched: 3. Germline assignment: CDR1 MNHNS and CDR2 SASEGT. CDR3 nucleotide sequence: TGTGCCAGCAGTGAAGCGGGACAGCAAAATCAGCCCCAGCATTTT. Protein: CASSEAGQQNQPQHF.